This T cell receptor beta chain was identified in a study of cytomegalovirus exposure and HLA in healthy donors. Amplification used 60 Vbeta primers and 13 Jbeta primers. Repertoires were generated with immunoSEQ multiplex PCR, while TCRdb's copy carries only in-frame clones and drops some. The data show about 160,000 clones, about 75% seen once. CDR1 and CDR2 (germline): SGHDN, FVKESK. The CDR3 has 16 residues. J was trimmed by 9 bases and V by 2 bases; bases with no gene match: 9. The source is a man aged 18 to 35 in good health and CMV-seronegative. This chain uses TRBV14 with TRBJ2-1; the match to TRBD2 covers 11 bases. The sample consisted of PBMCs. Here the CDR3 reads CASSQRLAGGWSEQFF. CDR3 bases: TGTGCCAGCAGCCAACGGCTAGCGGGAGGTTGGAGTGAGCAGTTCTTC. Supplemented by reference TRBV14 and TRBJ2-1, the full variable domain reads EAGVTQFPSHSVIEKGQTVTLRCDPISGHDNLYWYRRVMGKEIKFLLHFVKESKQDESGMPNNRFLAERTGGTYSTLKVQPAELEDSGVYFCASSQRLAGGWSEQFFGPGTRLTVL.